This TCR beta chain emerged from a study of T cell repertoires in cytomegalovirus infection. This clonotype has a count of ten or more. With V trimmed by 8 bases and J by 5 bases, 12 bases remained unmatched. The CDR3 extends over 16 amino acids. CDR1 and CDR2 from the germline V gene are SGHTA and FQGNSA. TCRdb fed the reads into MiXCR, producing one record per CDR3 protein. The sample holds approximately 290,000 distinct CDR3 sequences, under 30% seen once. This TCR came from a human donor in good health (CMV status not recorded). Some clones in this sample may be carry-over from other donors' samples. The sequencing input was PBMCs. The rearrangement links TRBV7-2 to TRBJ2-2, with 9 bases that match TRBD1. CDR3 nucleotide sequence: TGTGCCAGCTTTCTAACAGGGGGCCCAAGGACCGGGGAGCTGTTTTTT. Amino acid sequence: CASFLTGGPRTGELFF.